Listed below are T cell receptor beta chains from one sample, sequenced in a study of Graves' ophthalmopathy and Graves' hyperthyroidism. One entry per CDR3 protein, called by TCRdb with MiXCR from the multiplex PCR reads. The repertoire has approximately 460,000 distinct CDR3 sequences, around 14% of them found once; the top ten carry over 7.5%. The sequenced sample consisted of blood. Receptor source: a woman in her twenties or thirties with Graves' ophthalmopathy. Both conserved end residues are part of each CDR3. Fields, in order: V gene, J gene, clone size, D gene, CDR3 DNA, CDR3 protein. The D gene is left open where the match is weak. Rows may omit the clone size; those that give it use once, few, many or a size class.

V: TRBV12-3/TRBV12-4
J: TRBJ1-1
size: many
D: TRBD1
DNA: TGTGCCAGCAGTTTGCTGGGCAGGGGGGACACTGAAGCTTTCTTT
CDR3: CASSLLGRGDTEAFF

V: TRBV11-1
J: TRBJ1-1
size: many
D: NA
DNA: TGTGCCAGCAGCTTAGCTAGGACTTACACTGAAGCTTTCTTT
CDR3: CASSLARTYTEAFF

V: TRBV20-1
J: TRBJ1-1
size: many
D: NA
DNA: TGCAGTGCTTTGGACCGGTACACTGAAGCTTTCTTT
CDR3: CSALDRYTEAFF

V: TRBV7-8
J: TRBJ2-5
size: many
D: TRBD2
DNA: TGTGCCAGCACCTCGGGGGGGCCCCGGGAGACCCAGTACTTC
CDR3: CASTSGGPRETQYF

V: TRBV6-2/TRBV6-3
J: TRBJ1-2
size: few
D: NA
DNA: TGTGCCAGCAGTTACTCGAAAAACAGGAACTATGGCTACACCTTC
CDR3: CASSYSKNRNYGYTF

V: TRBV5-5
J: TRBJ2-7
size: NA
D: NA
DNA: TGTGCCAGCAGCTTAGTCATCCGCGGGACCTACGAGCAGTACTTC
CDR3: CASSLVIRGTYEQYF

V: TRBV12-3/TRBV12-4
J: TRBJ1-1
size: many
D: NA
DNA: TGTGCCAGCAGTCCGTCGCAGGGTTTTTCTGAAGCTTTCTTT
CDR3: CASSPSQGFSEAFF

V: TRBV5-1
J: TRBJ1-3
size: many
D: TRBD1
DNA: TGCGCCAGCAGCTTAGACCCTCCGACAGGGGGAATTGGAAACACCATATATTTT
CDR3: CASSLDPPTGGIGNTIYF

V: TRBV28
J: TRBJ1-2
size: many
D: TRBD1
DNA: TGTGCCAGCAGTTTGGAGACAGGGTTGGGCTACACCTTC
CDR3: CASSLETGLGYTF

V: TRBV25-1
J: TRBJ2-3
size: NA
D: NA
DNA: TGTGCCAGCAGTGTCCCGGGACCAGATACGCAGTATTTT
CDR3: CASSVPGPDTQYF

V: TRBV20-1
J: TRBJ2-5
size: many
D: TRBD1
DNA: TGCAGTGCTAGAGCTCTGGGACAGGGGGGGACCCAGTACTTC
CDR3: CSARALGQGGTQYF

V: TRBV28
J: TRBJ2-5
size: many
D: NA
DNA: TGTGCCAGCAAAGTCAAGGGTCAGACCCAGTACTTC
CDR3: CASKVKGQTQYF

V: TRBV5-1
J: TRBJ1-2
size: NA
D: TRBD1
DNA: TGCGCCAGCAGCTTGTCACAGGGGGCGGCCTATGGCTACACCTTC
CDR3: CASSLSQGAAYGYTF

V: TRBV6-1
J: TRBJ1-5
size: many
D: TRBD1
DNA: TGTGCCAGCAGTGCGGTAGGGGGCTTAGGGCAGCCCCAGCATTTT
CDR3: CASSAVGGLGQPQHF

V: TRBV6-1
J: TRBJ1-2
size: many
D: NA
DNA: TGTGCCAGCAGTCAGACAGACAACTATGGCTACACCTTC
CDR3: CASSQTDNYGYTF

V: TRBV15
J: TRBJ1-5
size: many
D: TRBD1
DNA: TGTGCCACCAGCAGAGATCAAGGGGGCGATCAGCCCCAGCATTTT
CDR3: CATSRDQGGDQPQHF

V: TRBV24-1
J: TRBJ2-7
size: many
D: NA
DNA: TGTGCCACGAAATCCGGGCCGGACTTCAGAAACGAGCAGTACTTC
CDR3: CATKSGPDFRNEQYF

V: TRBV6-1
J: TRBJ2-7
size: many
D: NA
DNA: TGTGCCACCGGACTGATCTACGAGCAGTACTTC
CDR3: CATGLIYEQYF

V: TRBV5-1
J: TRBJ1-2
size: many
D: NA
DNA: TGCGCCAGCAGCTTGGCACAGAATGGCTACACCTTC
CDR3: CASSLAQNGYTF

V: TRBV24-1
J: TRBJ2-7
size: NA
D: TRBD2
DNA: TGTGCCACCAGTGGCCCCGGGACTAGCTCCCCCGAGCAGTACTTC
CDR3: CATSGPGTSSPEQYF

V: TRBV24-1
J: TRBJ1-2
size: many
D: NA
DNA: TGTGCCACCAGTGATTTCCGGGGGAGCGGCTACACCTTC
CDR3: CATSDFRGSGYTF

V: TRBV6-1
J: TRBJ1-6
size: NA
D: NA
DNA: TGTGCCACCAGGACCCCGGGGCGTAATTCACCCCTCCACTTT
CDR3: CATRTPGRNSPLHF

V: TRBV6-1
J: TRBJ2-5
size: many
D: NA
DNA: TGTGCCAGCAGTCGGTCAGGGCTCTACCAAGAGACCCAGTACTTC
CDR3: CASSRSGLYQETQYF

V: TRBV5-8
J: TRBJ2-7
size: few
D: TRBD1
DNA: TGTGCCAGCAGCCACTCCGGGACAGTTCGCGAGCAGTACTTC
CDR3: CASSHSGTVREQYF

V: TRBV6-4
J: TRBJ2-6
size: many
D: TRBD1
DNA: TGTGCCAGCAGTGCTCGACAGGGGGGTTCTGGGGCCAACGTCCTGACTTTC
CDR3: CASSARQGGSGANVLTF

V: TRBV11-1
J: TRBJ2-5
size: many
D: NA
DNA: TGTGCCAGCAGCTTATTAGCGGAGGAAGAGACCCAGTACTTC
CDR3: CASSLLAEEETQYF

V: TRBV11-3
J: TRBJ1-1
size: NA
D: NA
DNA: TGTGCCAGCAGCGTGCAGACGAACACTGAAGCTTTCTTT
CDR3: CASSVQTNTEAFF

V: TRBV12-3/TRBV12-4
J: TRBJ2-2
size: many
D: TRBD2
DNA: TGTGCCAGCAGGGAGGGACTAGCGTTCACCGGGGAGCTGTTTTTT
CDR3: CASREGLAFTGELFF

V: TRBV29-1
J: TRBJ2-7
size: few
D: TRBD2
DNA: TGCAGCGTTGCACTAGCGGGAGTTTCCTCCTACGAGCAGTACTTC
CDR3: CSVALAGVSSYEQYF

V: TRBV7-2
J: TRBJ2-7
size: many
D: NA
DNA: TGTGCCAGCAGCTCCCGGGTGATAGTATCCGAGCAGTACTTC
CDR3: CASSSRVIVSEQYF